Presented here are 12 T cell receptor beta chains from one specimen sequenced in a study of blood T cell repertoires in COVID-19. TCRdb keeps only in-frame clones here, not all; method: immunoSEQ multiplex PCR. Here the sample spans roughly 450,000 clones, about 92% being singletons. Sequenced input: PBMCs or T cells enriched from blood (not recorded which). These receptors all stem from a man aged 18 to 29 who had recovered from COVID-19.

This clone was observed a handful of times. The gene calls are TRBV12-3 or TRBV12-4 and TRBJ2-2; unclear D gene. The V and J ends lost 7 bases and 3 bases respectively, with 9 bases between them. There are 13 residues in the CDR3. The DNA for the CDR3 is TGTGCCAGCACCCCTCGGGACACCGGGGAGCTGTTTTTT. Protein: CASTPRDTGELFF.

CDR3 in DNA: TGCGCCAGCGGACCCTGGGGTAGGGAGTTCGACGAGCAGTACTTC. Protein sequence: CASGPWGREFDEQYF. V gene TRBV5-1 combines with J gene TRBJ2-7; perhaps TRBD2 as D (5 bases). Germline assignment: CDR1 SGHRS and CDR2 YFSETQ. V shed 7 bases and J shed 5 bases, with 22 bases lying between them. This CDR3 contains 15 residues.

This rearrangement joins TRBV30 to TRBJ2-3, with a weak D call TRBD2 (6 bases). Trimming shortened V by 0 bases and J by 6 bases, and 10 bases separated the two germline ends. CDR1 and CDR2 (germline): GTSNPN, SVGIG (reference sequence). This CDR3 is built from 13 residues. Here the CDR3 DNA reads TGTGCCTGGAGTGTTGGAGGGGTGGATACGCAGTATTTT. Translating gives CAWSVGGVDTQYF.

This clone was observed a few times. The chain uses TRBV6-5 and TRBJ1-1; D not resolved. V gave up 6 bases and J gave up 6 bases, with 14 bases separating them. The CDR3 spans 13 residues. The V gene's germline CDR1 is MNHEY and CDR2 SVGAGI. CDR3 sequence: CASSPRGQAEAFF. CDR3 nucleotides: TGTGCCAGCAGCCCCCGAGGGCAGGCTGAAGCTTTCTTT.

The chain carries TRBV28 and TRBJ1-1, with D perhaps matching TRBD1 (6 bases). V gave up 3 bases and J gave up 3 bases, with 8 bases separating them. The CDR3 is made up of 13 amino acids. CDR1 and CDR2 from the germline V gene are MDHEN and SYDVKM. The CDR3 sequence is CASSLGGHTEAFF. The CDR3, as DNA: TGTGCCAGCAGTTTGGGGGGGCACACTGAAGCTTTCTTT.

This chain uses TRBV6-5 with TRBJ2-7, with D perhaps TRBD2 (7 bases). V shed 2 bases and J shed 3 bases, with 17 bases lying between them. CDR3 length: 16 amino acids. Germline V gives CDR1 MNHEY, CDR2 SVGAGI. CDR3 in amino acids: CASSYGWGGRRYEQYF. CDR3 DNA: TGTGCCAGCAGTTACGGTTGGGGGGGGCGCCGCTACGAGCAGTACTTC.

This chain uses TRBV6-1 with TRBJ1-6; D may be TRBD1 (6 bases). This CDR3 is built from 14 residues. Germline V CDR1 and CDR2: MNHNS, SASEGT. V gave up 1 base and J gave up 9 bases, with 10 bases separating them. The CDR3 nucleotides are TGTGCCAGCAGTGAAGGGGACACGTCTTCACCCCTCCACTTT. Its protein product is CASSEGDTSSPLHF.

J is TRBJ1-5 and V is TRBV28; D unresolved. This CDR3 has 14 residues. The V end lost 3 bases, the J end lost 4 bases, and 10 bases lay between the germline ends. Germline V CDR1 and CDR2: MDHEN, SYDVKM. CDR3 sequence (DNA): TGTGCCAGCAGTTTTGGCAGAATGAATCAGCCCCAGCATTTT. Translating gives CASSFGRMNQPQHF.

This clone was seen a handful of times. The sample holds other DNA sequences that translate to the same CDR3. The rearrangement joins TRBV19 to TRBJ2-3; D might be TRBD1 (5 bases). V was cut by 3 bases and J by 6 bases, with 10 bases left in between. Germline V gives CDR1 LNHDA, CDR2 SQIVND (reference sequence). The CDR3 loop spans 13 amino acids. The CDR3 DNA reads as TGTGCCAGTAGTATTCAGGGATCGGATACGCAGTATTTT. It translates to CASSIQGSDTQYF.

This sequence joins TRBV6-6 and TRBJ1-3, with D unclear. Trimming removed 2 bases at V and 10 bases at J, with 9 bases between. CDR1 MNHNY and CDR2 SVGAGI come from the germline V gene (reference sequence). The CDR3 consists of 12 residues. CDR3 nucleotides: TGTGCCAGCAGTTACGGACCGGGGACCATATATTTT. Translation gives CASSYGPGTIYF.

The chain carries TRBV12-3 or TRBV12-4 and TRBJ1-4, with D possibly being TRBD1 (5 bases). CDR3 length: 12 residues. V lost 6 bases and J lost 8, with 10 bases in between. The CDR3 sequence is CASRQVGEKLFF. The CDR3 region has the DNA TGTGCCAGCAGACAGGTTGGCGAAAAACTGTTTTTT.

The chain links TRBV4-1 to TRBJ1-2; 7 positions match TRBD1. V was clipped by 4 bases and J by 3 bases; unmatched bases: 2. The CDR3 length is 13 residues. Germline V lookup: CDR1 MGHRA, CDR2 YSYEKL. This chain's CDR3 is CASSPQGDYGYTF. The CDR3 DNA sequence: TGCGCCAGCAGCCCTCAGGGGGACTATGGCTACACCTTC.